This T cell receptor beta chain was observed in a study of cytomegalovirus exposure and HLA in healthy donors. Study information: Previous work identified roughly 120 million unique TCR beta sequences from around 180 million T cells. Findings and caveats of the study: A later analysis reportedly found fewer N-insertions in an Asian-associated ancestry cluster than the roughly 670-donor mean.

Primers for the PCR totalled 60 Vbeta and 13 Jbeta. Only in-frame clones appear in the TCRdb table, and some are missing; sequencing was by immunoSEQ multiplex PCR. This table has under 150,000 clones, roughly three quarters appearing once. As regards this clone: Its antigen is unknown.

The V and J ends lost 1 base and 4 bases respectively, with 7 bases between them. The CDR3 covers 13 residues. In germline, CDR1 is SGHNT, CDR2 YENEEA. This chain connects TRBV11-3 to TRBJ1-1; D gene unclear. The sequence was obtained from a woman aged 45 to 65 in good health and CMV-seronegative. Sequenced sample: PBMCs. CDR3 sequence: CASSLVTGTEAFF. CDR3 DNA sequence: TGTGCCAGCAGCTTAGTTACCGGCACTGAAGCTTTCTTT.